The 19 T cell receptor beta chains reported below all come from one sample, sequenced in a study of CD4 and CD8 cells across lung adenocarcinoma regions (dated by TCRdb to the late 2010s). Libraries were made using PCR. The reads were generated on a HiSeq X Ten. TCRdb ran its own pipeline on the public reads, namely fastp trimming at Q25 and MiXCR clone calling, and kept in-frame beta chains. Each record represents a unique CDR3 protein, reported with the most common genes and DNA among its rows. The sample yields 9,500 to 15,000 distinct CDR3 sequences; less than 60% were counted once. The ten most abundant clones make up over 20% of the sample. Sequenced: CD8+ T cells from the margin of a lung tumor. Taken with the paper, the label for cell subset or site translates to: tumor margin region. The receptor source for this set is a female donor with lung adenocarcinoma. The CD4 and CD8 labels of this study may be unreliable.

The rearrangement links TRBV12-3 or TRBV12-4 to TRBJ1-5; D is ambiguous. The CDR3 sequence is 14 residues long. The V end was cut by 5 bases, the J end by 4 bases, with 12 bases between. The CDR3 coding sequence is TGTGCCAGCAGTGAGACTGAGACTAATCAGCCCCAGCATTTT. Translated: CASSETETNQPQHF.

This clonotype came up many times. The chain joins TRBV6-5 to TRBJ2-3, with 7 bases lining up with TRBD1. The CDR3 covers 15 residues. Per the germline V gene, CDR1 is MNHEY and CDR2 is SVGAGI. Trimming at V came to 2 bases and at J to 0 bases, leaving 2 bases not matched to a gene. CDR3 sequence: CASSYRDRSTDTQYF. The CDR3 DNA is TGTGCCAGCAGTTACCGGGACAGAAGCACAGATACGCAGTATTTT.

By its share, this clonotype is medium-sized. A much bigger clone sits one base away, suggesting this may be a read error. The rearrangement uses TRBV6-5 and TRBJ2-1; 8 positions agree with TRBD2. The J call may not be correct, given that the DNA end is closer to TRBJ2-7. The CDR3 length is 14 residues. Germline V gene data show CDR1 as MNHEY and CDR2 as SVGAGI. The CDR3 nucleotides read TGTGCCAGCAGTTACTCCCGGGGGGGCAATGAGCAGTACTTC. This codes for CASSYSRGGNEQYF.

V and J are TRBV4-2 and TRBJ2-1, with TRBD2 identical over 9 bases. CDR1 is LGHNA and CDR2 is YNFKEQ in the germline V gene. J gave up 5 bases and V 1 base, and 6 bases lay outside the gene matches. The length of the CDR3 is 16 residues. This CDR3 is CASSQVGAGGNNEQFF. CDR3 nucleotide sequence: TGTGCCAGCAGCCAAGTGGGGGCGGGGGGGAACAATGAGCAGTTCTTC.

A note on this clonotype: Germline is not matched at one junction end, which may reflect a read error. CDR3 protein: CASSSTPPSYEQFF. The DNA of the CDR3 is TGTGCCAGCAGTAGCACCCCGCCCAGCTACGAGCAATTCTTC. The gene calls are TRBV27 and TRBJ2-3; D is uncertain. This CDR3 region has 14 residues. CDR1 is MNHEY and CDR2 is SMNVEV in the germline V gene (reference sequence).

DNA of the CDR3: TGTGCCCACGGTGTGATCGCGGGTACGCAGTATTTT. Translating it yields CAHGVIAGTQYF. The chain combines TRBV10-3 with TRBJ2-3; perhaps TRBD2 as D (5 bases). The CDR3 is 12 residues long. Germline V lookup: CDR1 ENHRY, CDR2 SYGVKD. Deletions cut 11 bases from V and 8 bases from J, with 17 bases between.

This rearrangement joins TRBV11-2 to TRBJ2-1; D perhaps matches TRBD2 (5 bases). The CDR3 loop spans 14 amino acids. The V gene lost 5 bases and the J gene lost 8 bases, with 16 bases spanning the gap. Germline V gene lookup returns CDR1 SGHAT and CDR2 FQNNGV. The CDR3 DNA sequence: TGTGCCAGCAGCCAAACTAGAATCAACGATGAGCAGTTCTTC. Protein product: CASSQTRINDEQFF.

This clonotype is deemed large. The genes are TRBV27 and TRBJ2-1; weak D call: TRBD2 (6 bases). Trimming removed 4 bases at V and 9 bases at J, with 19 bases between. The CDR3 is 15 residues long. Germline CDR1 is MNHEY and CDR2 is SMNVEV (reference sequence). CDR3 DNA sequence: TGTGCCAGCAGTTACGTGGGAGGAGGTTTTAGTGAGCAGTTCTTC. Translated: CASSYVGGGFSEQFF.

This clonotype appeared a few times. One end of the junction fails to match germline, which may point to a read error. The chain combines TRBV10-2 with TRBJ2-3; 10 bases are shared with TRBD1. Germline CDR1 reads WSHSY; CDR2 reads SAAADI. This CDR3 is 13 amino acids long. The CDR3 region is CAAGTGDKDTQYF. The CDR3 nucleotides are TGCGCAGCCGGGACAGGGGACAAAGATACGCAGTATTTC.

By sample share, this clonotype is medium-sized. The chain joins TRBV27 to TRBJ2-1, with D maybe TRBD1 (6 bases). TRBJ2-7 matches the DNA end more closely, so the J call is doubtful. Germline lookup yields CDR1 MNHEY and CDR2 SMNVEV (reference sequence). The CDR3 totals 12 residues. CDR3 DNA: TGTGCCAGCAGTTTGGACAGAACCGAGCAGTACTTC. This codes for CASSLDRTEQYF.

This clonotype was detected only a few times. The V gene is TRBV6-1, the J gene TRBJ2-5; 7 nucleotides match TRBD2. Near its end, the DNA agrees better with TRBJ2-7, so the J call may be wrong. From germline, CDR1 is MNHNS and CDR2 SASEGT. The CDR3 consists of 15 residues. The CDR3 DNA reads TGTGCCAGCAGTGAACTCCCGGGGGGAGAGTACGAGCAGTACTTC. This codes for CASSELPGGEYEQYF.

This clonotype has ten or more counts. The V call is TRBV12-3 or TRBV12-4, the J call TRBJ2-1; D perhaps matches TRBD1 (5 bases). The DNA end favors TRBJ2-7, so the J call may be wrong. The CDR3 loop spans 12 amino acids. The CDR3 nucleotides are TGTGCCAGCCCACCCAGGGTTAATGAGCAGTACTTC. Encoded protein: CASPPRVNEQYF.

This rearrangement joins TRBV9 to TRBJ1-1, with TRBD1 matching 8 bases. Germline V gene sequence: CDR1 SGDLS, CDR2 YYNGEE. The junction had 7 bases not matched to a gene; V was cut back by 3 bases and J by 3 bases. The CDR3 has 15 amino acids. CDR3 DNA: TGTGCCAGCAGCGCAAACCCGACAGGGGACACTGAAGCTTTCTTT. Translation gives CASSANPTGDTEAFF.

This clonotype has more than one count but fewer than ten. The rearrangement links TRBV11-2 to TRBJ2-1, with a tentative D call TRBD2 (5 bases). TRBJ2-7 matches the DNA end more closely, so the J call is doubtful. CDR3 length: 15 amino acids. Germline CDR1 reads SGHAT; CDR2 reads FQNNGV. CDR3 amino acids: CASSLEGSSYNEQYF. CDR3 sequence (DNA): TGTGCCAGCAGCTTAGAAGGGAGCTCCTACAATGAGCAGTACTTC.

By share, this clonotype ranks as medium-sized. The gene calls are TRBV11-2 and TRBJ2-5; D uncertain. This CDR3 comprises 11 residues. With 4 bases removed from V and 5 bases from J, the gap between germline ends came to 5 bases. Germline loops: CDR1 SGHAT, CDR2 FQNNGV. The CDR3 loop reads CASSSWETQYF. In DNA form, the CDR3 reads TGTGCCAGCAGCTCGTGGGAGACCCAGTACTTC.

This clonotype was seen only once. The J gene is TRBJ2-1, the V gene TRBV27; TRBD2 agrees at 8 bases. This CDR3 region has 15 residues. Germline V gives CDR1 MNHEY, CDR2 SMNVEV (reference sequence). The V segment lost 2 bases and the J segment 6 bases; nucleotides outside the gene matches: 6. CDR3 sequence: CASSLTGRALNEQFF. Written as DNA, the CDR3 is TGTGCCAGCAGTTTAACCGGGAGGGCCCTCAATGAGCAGTTCTTC.

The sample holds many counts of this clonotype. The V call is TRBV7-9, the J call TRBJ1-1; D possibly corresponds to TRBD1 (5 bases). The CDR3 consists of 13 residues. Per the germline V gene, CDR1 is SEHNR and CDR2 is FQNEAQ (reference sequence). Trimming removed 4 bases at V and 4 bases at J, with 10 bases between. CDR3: CASSSNQGTEAFF. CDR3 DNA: TGTGCCAGCAGCTCAAATCAGGGCACTGAAGCTTTCTTT. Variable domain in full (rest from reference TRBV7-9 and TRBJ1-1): DTGVSQNPRHKITKRGQNVTFRCDPISEHNRLYWYRQTLGQGPEFLTYFQNEAQLEKSRLLSDRFSAERPKGSFSTLEIQRTEQGDSAMYLCASSSNQGTEAFFGQGTRLTVV.

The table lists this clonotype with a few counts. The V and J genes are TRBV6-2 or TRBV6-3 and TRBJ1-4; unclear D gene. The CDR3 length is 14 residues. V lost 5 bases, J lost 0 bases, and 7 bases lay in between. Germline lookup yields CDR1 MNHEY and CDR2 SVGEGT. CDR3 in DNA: TGTGCCAGCAGTCGGGCGTCAACTAATGAAAAACTGTTTTTT. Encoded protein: CASSRASTNEKLFF.

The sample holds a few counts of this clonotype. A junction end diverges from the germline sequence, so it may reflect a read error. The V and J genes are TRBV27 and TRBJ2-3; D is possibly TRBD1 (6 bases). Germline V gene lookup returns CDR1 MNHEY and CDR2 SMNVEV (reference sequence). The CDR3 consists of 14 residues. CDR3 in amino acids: CAGSGGGFKDTQYF. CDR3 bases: TGTGCGGGCAGTGGGGGCGGGTTCAAAGATACCCAGTATTTT.